Described below is a single TCR beta chain sequence and its context. The sample comes from a study of blood T cell repertoires in COVID-19. On the study more broadly: Acute and convalescent COVID-19 specimens originated in the United States, Italy and Spain. The analysed material was cDNA or gDNA that came from T cells, B-cell-depleted T cells, or PBMCs.

Trimming took off 11 bases at V and 4 bases at J, with 15 bases between the two ends. Germline CDR1 LGHDT, CDR2 YNNKEL (reference sequence). This CDR3 has 13 amino acids. Original data processing: Reference gene primers were amplified, and this amplification served to estimate nucleated cell counts. The table came from immunoSEQ multiplex PCR; TCRdb's copy has only in-frame clones and leaves some out. V, J and clone size are taken as reported in that table, and D and trimming were inferred from the DNA itself. The sample lists 50,000 to 75,000 clones; about 77% were seen once. The receptor's source is a man older than 75 with active or convalescent COVID-19. This chain links TRBV3-1 (or the pseudogene TRBV3-2) with TRBJ1-3; D possibly corresponds to TRBD1 (6 bases). Sequencing was carried out using peripheral blood. The CDR3 nucleotides are TGTGCCTGCGGGGGGCATCTGGGAAACACCATATATTTT. This codes for CACGGHLGNTIYF.